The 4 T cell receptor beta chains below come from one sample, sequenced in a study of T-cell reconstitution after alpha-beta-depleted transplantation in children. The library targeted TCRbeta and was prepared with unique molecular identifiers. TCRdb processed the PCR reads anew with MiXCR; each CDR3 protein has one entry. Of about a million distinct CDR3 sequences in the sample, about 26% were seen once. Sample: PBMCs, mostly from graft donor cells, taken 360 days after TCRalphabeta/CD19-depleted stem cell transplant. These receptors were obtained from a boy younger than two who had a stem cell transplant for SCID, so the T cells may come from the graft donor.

CDR3 protein: CASSQERYSYNEQFF. CDR3 bases: TGCGCCAGCAGCCAAGAGAGGTACTCCTACAATGAGCAGTTCTTC. The chain combines TRBV4-3 with TRBJ2-1; unclear D gene. This CDR3 is built from 15 residues. V gave up 0 bases and J gave up 0 bases, with 6 bases separating them. The germline CDR1 and CDR2 sequences are LGHNA and YSLEER.

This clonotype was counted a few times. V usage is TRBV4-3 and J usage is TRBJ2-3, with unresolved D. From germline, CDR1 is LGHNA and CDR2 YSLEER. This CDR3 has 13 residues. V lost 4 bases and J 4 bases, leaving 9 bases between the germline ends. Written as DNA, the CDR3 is TGCGCCAGCAGCCGGACGGTGGCAGATACGCAGTATTTT. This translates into CASSRTVADTQYF.

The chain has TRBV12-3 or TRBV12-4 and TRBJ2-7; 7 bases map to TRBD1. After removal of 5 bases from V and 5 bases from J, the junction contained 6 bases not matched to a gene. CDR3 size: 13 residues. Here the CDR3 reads CASSPDRNHEQYF. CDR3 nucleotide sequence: TGTGCCAGCAGTCCGGACAGGAACCACGAGCAGTACTTC.

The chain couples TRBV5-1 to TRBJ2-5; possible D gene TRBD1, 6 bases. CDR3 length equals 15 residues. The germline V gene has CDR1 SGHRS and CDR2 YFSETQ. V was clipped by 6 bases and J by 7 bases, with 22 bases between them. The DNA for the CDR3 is TGCGCCAGCACTACTCCAGGGGTACCCCGGGGGACCCAGTACTTC. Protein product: CASTTPGVPRGTQYF.